This entry lists 28 T cell receptor beta chains sequenced from one sample in a study of blood T cell repertoires in COVID-19. This table comes from immunoSEQ multiplex PCR, and its TCRdb copy is limited to in-frame clones, with some not included. The sample yields roughly 54,000 clones, about 89% seen once. The specimen sequenced was peripheral blood. These receptors were obtained from a woman in her sixties or seventies with active or convalescent COVID-19.

The V call is TRBV29-1, the J call TRBJ2-1; tentatively, D is TRBD2 (6 bases). This CDR3 has 15 residues. Germline CDR1 reads SQVTM; CDR2 reads ANQGSEA. V lost 6 bases and J lost 4, with 19 bases in between. The CDR3 sequence is CSVPKGRTQYNEQFF. In nucleotides, the CDR3 is TGCAGCGTCCCCAAGGGGAGGACTCAATACAATGAGCAGTTCTTC.

This clone was counted only a few times. The chain combines TRBV10-1 with TRBJ2-7; 9 nucleotides line up with TRBD2. CDR3 length equals 13 residues. The ends lost 4 bases at V and 8 bases at J; junction bases unmatched: 6. Per the germline V gene, CDR1 is WNHNN and CDR2 is SYGVQD (reference sequence). CDR3 bases: TGCGCCAGCAGTGGGCGGGAGGGCCGCAAGCAGTACTTC. This gives the protein CASSGREGRKQYF.

The CDR3 spells CASSLPLGQGFYYGYTF. The CDR3 DNA is TGTGCCAGCAGTTTACCCCTGGGGCAGGGGTTTTACTATGGCTACACCTTC. The V and J genes are TRBV28 and TRBJ1-2, with D perhaps TRBD1 (6 bases). The CDR3 has 17 residues. Germline V CDR1 and CDR2: MDHEN, SYDVKM. The germline V and J ends were trimmed by 2 bases and 3 bases, with 19 bases remaining between them.

V is TRBV6-1 and J is TRBJ2-3, with 8 bases lining up with TRBD2. V gave up 4 bases and J gave up 0 bases; unmatched junction bases: 9. Per the germline V gene, CDR1 is MNHNS and CDR2 is SASEGT. The CDR3 is made up of 17 amino acids. The CDR3 here is CASSAGLAGGSTDTQYF. CDR3 DNA: TGTGCCAGCAGTGCAGGACTAGCCGGGGGTAGCACAGATACGCAGTATTTT.

This sequence joins TRBV28 and TRBJ1-6; perhaps TRBD1 as D (5 bases). The CDR3 has 14 amino acids. Per germline, CDR1 MDHEN and CDR2 SYDVKM. The V and J ends lost 5 bases and 4 bases respectively, with 9 bases between them. The CDR3, as DNA: TGTGCCAGCAGTAGAACAGGATATAATTCACCCCTCCACTTT. As protein: CASSRTGYNSPLHF.

The V gene is TRBV12-3 or TRBV12-4, the J gene TRBJ1-5; D unclear. CDR3 length: 12 amino acids. V dropped 6 bases and J dropped 4 bases, with 7 bases sitting between them. Here the CDR3 reads CASSPGNQPQHF. Written as DNA, the CDR3 is TGTGCCAGCAGCCCCGGGAATCAGCCCCAGCATTTT.

The chain combines TRBV5-6 with TRBJ2-7, with 9 bases lining up with TRBD1. The CDR3 is 17 residues long. Unmatched junction bases numbered 17, after V lost 4 bases and J lost 6 bases. Germline V gives CDR1 SGHDT, CDR2 YYEEEE. The CDR3 protein is CASSPRRTGELWVEQYF. CDR3 nucleotide sequence: TGTGCCAGCAGCCCACGGCGGACAGGGGAGCTGTGGGTCGAGCAGTACTTC.

V is TRBV15 and J is TRBJ2-7; weak D call: TRBD1 (6 bases). This CDR3 comprises 16 residues. The V end lost 0 bases, the J end lost 3 bases, and 15 bases lay between the germline ends. Germline V gene lookup returns CDR1 LNHNV and CDR2 YYDKDF (reference sequence). CDR3 bases: TGTGCCACCAGCAGAGATCGTTCAGGGGCTCTCTACGAGCAGTACTTC. Protein sequence: CATSRDRSGALYEQYF.

V gene TRBV28 combines with J gene TRBJ1-5, with TRBD1 matching 8 bases. The CDR3 contains 17 residues. Germline V gives CDR1 MDHEN, CDR2 SYDVKM. The junction had 16 bases not matched to a gene; V was cut back by 10 bases and J by 2 bases. The CDR3 DNA sequence: TGTGCCACTACCGACAGGGGAGGTCCCGTGGGCAATCAGCCCCAGCATTTT. It codes for CATTDRGGPVGNQPQHF.

The V gene is TRBV30, the J gene TRBJ2-5, with 10 bases lining up with TRBD1. This CDR3 contains 13 residues. The V gene's germline CDR1 is GTSNPN and CDR2 SVGIG (reference sequence). The V segment lost 7 bases and the J segment 2 bases; nucleotides outside the gene matches: 4. DNA of the CDR3: TGTGCCTTGACAGGGGGCCTACAAGAGACCCAGTACTTC. Its translation is CALTGGLQETQYF. Combining the CDR3 with reference TRBV30 and TRBJ2-5 gives the whole variable domain SQTIHQWPATLVQPVGSPLSLECTVEGTSNPNLYWYRQAAGRGLQLLFYSVGIGQISSEVPQNLSASRPQDRQFILSSKKLLLSDSGFYLCALTGGLQETQYFGPGTRLLVL.

The chain recombines TRBV10-1 with TRBJ2-2; D is undetermined. This CDR3 comprises 13 residues. Germline CDR1 WNHNN, CDR2 SYGVQD (reference sequence). V was cut by 2 bases and J by 6 bases, with 7 bases left in between. As DNA, the CDR3 is TGCGCCAGCAGTGAGCAGCGCCCCGGGGAGCTGTTTTTT. Its protein is CASSEQRPGELFF.

The gene calls are TRBV5-6 and TRBJ1-2; 7 bases align to TRBD1. J gave up 1 base and V 4 bases, and 13 bases lay outside the gene matches. Germline values: CDR1 SGHDT, CDR2 YYEEEE. This CDR3 region has 17 residues. The CDR3 sequence is CASSPTTGTANNYGYTF. CDR3 nucleotides: TGTGCCAGCAGCCCGACCACCGGGACAGCTAATAACTATGGCTACACCTTC.

V and J are TRBV7-2 and TRBJ1-5; the D is unclear. V lost 5 bases and J lost 11, with 13 bases in between. The germline CDR1 and CDR2 sequences are SGHTA and FQGNSA. The CDR3 runs 12 residues. The CDR3 loop reads CASSPTPGAQHF. For the CDR3, the DNA is TGTGCCAGCAGCCCTACCCCGGGAGCCCAGCATTTT.

The V gene is TRBV30, the J gene TRBJ2-1; 8 bases are shared with TRBD2. V gave up 1 base and J gave up 5 bases; unmatched junction bases: 10. Germline V gene lookup returns CDR1 GTSNPN and CDR2 SVGIG (reference sequence). The CDR3 is 16 residues long. The CDR3 protein is CAWSASGTRVNNEQFF. CDR3 bases: TGTGCCTGGAGTGCATCTGGGACTAGGGTTAACAATGAGCAGTTCTTC.

The rearrangement uses TRBV30 and TRBJ2-3; 10 bases are a match to TRBD2. The length of the CDR3 is 15 residues. Germline trimming cut 2 bases from V and 2 bases from J; bases unmatched to any gene: 4. CDR1 is GTSNPN and CDR2 is SVGIG in the germline V gene (reference sequence). CDR3 coding DNA: TGTGCCTGGAGTAAACTAGCGGGATACACAGATACGCAGTATTTT. Translating gives CAWSKLAGYTDTQYF.

The V gene is TRBV28, the J gene TRBJ1-4, with D unresolved. Trimming pared 6 bases from V and 4 bases from J, leaving 12 bases between. Germline CDR1 MDHEN, CDR2 SYDVKM. The CDR3 covers 14 residues. CDR3 DNA: TGTGCCAGCAGCGTTGCGAGTATTAATGAAAAACTGTTTTTT. Its translation: CASSVASINEKLFF.

The chain links TRBV24-1 to TRBJ2-1; no firm D call. CDR3 length: 13 residues. The V gene's germline CDR1 is KGHDR and CDR2 SFDVKD. Trimming removed 9 bases from V and 2 bases from J, with 10 bases in between. The CDR3 is CATSRTPYNEQFF. The CDR3 DNA sequence: TGTGCCACCTCTAGAACCCCCTACAATGAGCAGTTCTTC.

The chain has TRBV4-2 and TRBJ1-2; 7 nucleotides align to TRBD1. Trimming cost V 4 bases and J 3 bases; bases outside gene matches: 11. The germline V gene has CDR1 LGHNA and CDR2 YNFKEQ. The CDR3 sequence is 16 residues long. CDR3 sequence (DNA): TGTGCCAGCAGCCTCGTCCGGGACAGCCGTTACTATGGCTACACCTTC. Protein product: CASSLVRDSRYYGYTF.

V and J are TRBV10-1 and TRBJ1-1; 8 nucleotides line up with TRBD1. The CDR3 contains 14 residues. V lost 6 bases and J lost 3; bases outside the gene matches: 6. Germline V gene sequence: CDR1 WNHNN, CDR2 SYGVQD (reference sequence). CDR3 region: CASRDREGDTEAFF. DNA of the CDR3: TGCGCCAGCAGGGACAGGGAGGGGGACACTGAAGCTTTCTTT.

This clone was seen once. The chain is built from TRBV6-1 and TRBJ1-2; tentative D call: TRBD1 (6 bases). Trimming cost V 2 bases and J 4 bases, with 17 bases left between them. The CDR3 length is 16 residues. The germline CDR1 and CDR2 sequences are MNHNS and SASEGT. This chain's CDR3 is CASSEPGQLGGYGYTF. In DNA, the CDR3 is TGTGCCAGCAGTGAACCAGGACAGCTAGGGGGCTATGGCTACACCTTC.

The rearrangement links TRBV18 to TRBJ1-1; 7 bases map to TRBD1. Germline lookup yields CDR1 KGHSH and CDR2 LQKENI. The CDR3 covers 15 residues. Germline trimming cut 3 bases from V and 3 bases from J; bases unmatched to any gene: 7. CDR3 nucleotide sequence: TGTGCCAGCTCACCTAACAGGGGATCGCACACTGAAGCTTTCTTT. Amino acid sequence: CASSPNRGSHTEAFF.

This sequence joins TRBV5-1 and TRBJ1-3; D gene uncertain. This CDR3 contains 13 residues. The V gene's germline CDR1 is SGHRS and CDR2 YFSETQ. The V gene lost 0 bases and the J gene lost 15 bases, with 16 bases spanning the gap. This CDR3 is CASSLDEGVTKYF. CDR3 sequence (DNA): TGCGCCAGCAGCTTGGACGAGGGAGTTACTAAATATTTT.

The chain joins TRBV5-6 to TRBJ2-2, with D maybe TRBD2 (5 bases). This CDR3 comprises 17 residues. CDR1 is SGHDT and CDR2 is YYEEEE in the germline V gene. V lost 1 base and J lost 0, with 13 bases in between. CDR3 nucleotide sequence: TGTGCCAGCAGCTTGTCAACGGGAAATACGAACACCGGGGAGCTGTTTTTT. The encoded protein is CASSLSTGNTNTGELFF.

The V gene is TRBV3-1 (or the pseudogene TRBV3-2), the J gene TRBJ2-2, with TRBD1 matching 7 bases. Germline CDR1 and CDR2: LGHDT and YNNKEL (reference sequence). The V and J ends lost 4 bases and 4 bases, in that order; junction bases with no gene match: 12. There are 17 residues in the CDR3. Written as DNA, the CDR3 is TGTGCCAGCAGCCCTCGAAACAGGGGATTGAGCACCGGGGAGCTGTTTTTT. Translated, it gives CASSPRNRGLSTGELFF.

This clone has only a few counts. This chain joins TRBV10-3 and TRBJ1-5; tentatively, D is TRBD1 (6 bases). Germline V gene lookup returns CDR1 ENHRY and CDR2 SYGVKD. The V and J ends lost 2 bases and 4 bases respectively, with 9 bases between them. The CDR3 is 14 amino acids. The CDR3 sequence: CAISEGQQNQPQHF. The CDR3 nucleotides read TGTGCCATCAGTGAGGGACAGCAAAATCAGCCCCAGCATTTT.

The chain has TRBV28 and TRBJ2-7; 9 nucleotides agree with TRBD2. This CDR3 comprises 14 residues. V shed 5 bases, J shed 6 bases, and the junction held 8 bases outside the gene matches. CDR1 is MDHEN and CDR2 is SYDVKM in the germline V gene. The CDR3 DNA follows: TGTGCCAGCAGTCTGGGACTAGCACTGGGCGAGCAGTACTTC. The encoded protein is CASSLGLALGEQYF.

This chain uses TRBV6-2 or TRBV6-3 with TRBJ1-6, with D uncertain. V was cut by 2 bases and J by 7 bases, with 6 bases left in between. The CDR3 is 13 residues long. Germline CDR1 reads MNHEY; CDR2 reads SVGEGT. The CDR3 reads CASSYTRNSPLHF. DNA for the CDR3: TGTGCCAGCAGTTACACTCGAAATTCACCCCTCCACTTT.

V and J are TRBV6-2 or TRBV6-3 and TRBJ2-1, with D possibly being TRBD1 (6 bases). Trimming pared 5 bases from V and 5 bases from J, leaving 13 bases between. The CDR3 runs to 14 residues. CDR1 and CDR2 (germline): MNHEY, SVGEGT. CDR3 bases: TGTGCCAGCAGTGATAGGACAGTCGACAATGAGCAGTTCTTC. Translation: CASSDRTVDNEQFF.